This T cell receptor beta chain was obtained from a study of T cells after yellow fever vaccination (dated by TCRdb to 2018 to 2020). About the full investigation: The SMART-Seq v4 Ultra Low Input RNA kit was used to prepare libraries from fractions with low cell numbers. To follow T-cell clones before and after both primary and booster YFV17D yellow fever vaccination, bulk TCR alpha and beta repertoires underwent longitudinal sequencing. Two healthy male donors made up the cohort, one aged 18 to 30 years and the other aged 30 to 40 years. Blood samples were taken at several timepoints before and after primary and secondary immunization, and bulk PBMC replicates and cell subsets were isolated.

There are 14 amino acids in the CDR3, from cysteine to phenylalanine inclusive. Only the CDR3 part of the read is kept: 42 bases, read in frame from the first base. From the germline V gene, CDR1 is SGHRS and CDR2 is YFSETQ. V is shortened by 1 base, J by 2 bases, and the region joining them spans 8 bases. Points the paper makes about the study in general: Most clones expanded after primary vaccination (approximately 95% of CD4 and 88% of CD8) were re-detected after the booster, suggesting that broad memory maintenance occurred. A small fraction of clonotypes showed up in both the CD4 and CD8 compartments, probably as a result of convergent recombination. The secondary T-cell response was weaker than the primary response but faster, peaking on day 5 instead of day 15. Computational filtering was needed because FACS-sorted repertoires could contain abundant contaminating clonotypes from the bulk population. Only a couple of donors were included in the study, so the extent to which the findings can be generalized is limited.

Interpreted using the paper, the treatment or condition label stands for: live attenuated yellow fever vaccine strain. At each blood-draw timepoint, two biological replicates of bulk PBMCs were collected. PBMCs were isolated from peripheral blood using a standard Ficoll-Paque protocol. RNA was extracted with TriZol from bulk PBMCs, CD4 and CD8 fractions, and dextramer-positive and dextramer-negative fractions. TCRdb names Illumina NovaSeq 6000 as the instrument used. TCR cDNA was synthesized by 5'RACE template switching, through which a universal primer site and unique molecular identifiers were introduced. cDNA synthesis was primed from both the TCR alpha and TCR beta constant segments. Library amplification involved two PCR steps, and the second step added sample barcodes and sequencing adapters. Libraries were sequenced on Illumina HiSeq 2500 (2x100 bp) or NovaSeq (2x150 bp). In the paper's pipeline: MIGEC was used to demultiplex reads and collapse the reads into UMI consensus sequences, and MiXCR was used for V(D)J alignment. Using edgeR on replicate PBMC samples, clonotypes were called vaccine-responding if FDR was below 0.01 and the log2 fold change was above 5 up to day 15. Each bulk clonotype received a CD4 or CD8 identity based on whether the sequenced CD4 or CD8 repertoire contained that clonotype at higher abundance. Using fastp at Q25 and MiXCR, TCRdb reprocessed the public reads and kept productive beta chains. For every CDR3 protein sequence, its rows merge into one entry that carries the most common genes and DNA. TCRdb's processing, not the authors', yielded these V and J calls. This sample gives around 330,000 distinct CDR3 sequences in total; 3.6% of them show up just once. Around 24% of the sample is held by the ten biggest clonotypes.

This clonotype was detected ten times or more. Its specific antigen is unknown. The input lacks base qualities; no much larger clone sits a single base away. The V and J segments used are TRBV5-1 and TRBJ2-3; the D segment cannot be called with confidence. The sample consisted of PBMCs, taken on the day of the yellow fever booster vaccination. The source of this sequence is a man younger than 30 who received the YFV17D yellow fever vaccine. The nucleotide sequence is TGCGCCAGCAGCTTGAGTAAGCCCACAGATACGCAGTATTTT. It translates as CASSLSKPTDTQYF.